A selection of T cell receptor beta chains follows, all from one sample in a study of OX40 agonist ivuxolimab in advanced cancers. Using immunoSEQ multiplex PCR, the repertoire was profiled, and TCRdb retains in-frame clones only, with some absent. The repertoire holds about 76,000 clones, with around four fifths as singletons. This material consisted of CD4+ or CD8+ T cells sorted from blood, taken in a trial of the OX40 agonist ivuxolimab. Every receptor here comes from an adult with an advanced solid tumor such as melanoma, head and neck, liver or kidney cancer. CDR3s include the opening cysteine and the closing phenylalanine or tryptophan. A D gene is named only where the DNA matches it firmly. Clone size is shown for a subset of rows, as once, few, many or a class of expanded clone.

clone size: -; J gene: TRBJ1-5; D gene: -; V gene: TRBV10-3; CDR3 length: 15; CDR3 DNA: TGTGCCATCAGTGAGTCAGGCGGGGTTGGGCAGCCCCAGCATTTT; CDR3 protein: CAISESGGVGQPQHF
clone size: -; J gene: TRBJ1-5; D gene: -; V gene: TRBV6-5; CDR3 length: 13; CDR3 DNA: TGTGCCACCGGAGGGGTTAGAAATCAGCCCCAGCATTTT; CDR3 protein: CATGGVRNQPQHF
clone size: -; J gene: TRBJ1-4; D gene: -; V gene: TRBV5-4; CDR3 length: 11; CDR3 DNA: TGTGCCAGCAGCTTTAATGAAAAACTGTTTTTT; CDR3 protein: CASSFNEKLFF
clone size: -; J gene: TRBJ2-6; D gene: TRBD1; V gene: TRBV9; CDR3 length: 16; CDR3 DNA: TGTGCCAGCAGCGTCGGGACAGTCTCTGGGGCCAACGTCCTGACTTTC; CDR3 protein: CASSVGTVSGANVLTF
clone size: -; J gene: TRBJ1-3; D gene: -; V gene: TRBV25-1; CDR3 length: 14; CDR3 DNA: TGTGCCAGCAGTGCGGCAGGCTCTGGAAACACCATATATTTT; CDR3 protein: CASSAAGSGNTIYF
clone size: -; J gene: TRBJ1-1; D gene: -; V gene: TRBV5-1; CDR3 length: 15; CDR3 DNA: TGCGCCAGCAGCTTGGCCATGGGCCAGAACACTGAAGCTTTCTTT; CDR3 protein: CASSLAMGQNTEAFF
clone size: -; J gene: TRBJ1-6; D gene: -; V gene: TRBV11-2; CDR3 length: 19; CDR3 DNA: TGTGCCAGCAGCTTAGCAAGCTTCAGGGTGAGCTCCTATAATTCACCCCTCCACTTT; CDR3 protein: CASSLASFRVSSYNSPLHF
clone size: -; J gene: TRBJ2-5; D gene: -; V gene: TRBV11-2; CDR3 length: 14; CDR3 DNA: TGTGCCAGCAGCTCCAGGTCCCAAGAAGAGACCCAGTACTTC; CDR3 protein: CASSSRSQEETQYF
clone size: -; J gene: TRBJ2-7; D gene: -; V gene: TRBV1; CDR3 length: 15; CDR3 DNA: TGCACCAGCAGCCAAGACACCCGGGAAGCCTACGAGCAGTACTTC; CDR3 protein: CTSSQDTREAYEQYF
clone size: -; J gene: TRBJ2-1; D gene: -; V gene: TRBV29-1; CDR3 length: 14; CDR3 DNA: TGCAGCGCTGAGACAGCATGGGCCTACAATGAGCAGTTCTTC; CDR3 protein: CSAETAWAYNEQFF
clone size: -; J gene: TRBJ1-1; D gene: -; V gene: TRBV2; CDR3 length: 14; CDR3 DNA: TGTGCCAGCAGTGAAGGAAGACGGGGGACTGAAGCTTTCTTT; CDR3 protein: CASSEGRRGTEAFF
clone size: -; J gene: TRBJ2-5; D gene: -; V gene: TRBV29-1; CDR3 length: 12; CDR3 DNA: TGCAGCGTTGGAGGGTTGGAAGAGACCCAGTACTTC; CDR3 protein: CSVGGLEETQYF
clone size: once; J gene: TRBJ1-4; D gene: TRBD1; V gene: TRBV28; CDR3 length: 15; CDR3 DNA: TGTGCCAGTGGGGGGACAGCGGCGGTTAATGAAAAACTGTTTTTT; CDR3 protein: CASGGTAAVNEKLFF
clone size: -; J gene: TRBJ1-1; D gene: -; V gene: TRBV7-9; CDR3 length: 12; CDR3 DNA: TGTGCCAGCAGCCGCTCTGAAGGAGAAGCTTTCTTT; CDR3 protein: CASSRSEGEAFF
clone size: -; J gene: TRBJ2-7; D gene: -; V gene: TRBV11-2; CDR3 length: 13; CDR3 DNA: TGTGCCAGCAGCTTTGCAGAGCCAGTCGAGCAGTACTTC; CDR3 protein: CASSFAEPVEQYF
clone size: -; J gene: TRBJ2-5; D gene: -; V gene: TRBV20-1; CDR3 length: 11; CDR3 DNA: TGCAGTGCTTTCGGTAAAGAGACCCAGTACTTC; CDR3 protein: CSAFGKETQYF
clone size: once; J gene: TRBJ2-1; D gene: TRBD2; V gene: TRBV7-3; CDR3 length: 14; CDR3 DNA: TGTGCCAGCAGCTTTAGCGGGGGAGGTAATGAGCAGTTCTTC; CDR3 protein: CASSFSGGGNEQFF
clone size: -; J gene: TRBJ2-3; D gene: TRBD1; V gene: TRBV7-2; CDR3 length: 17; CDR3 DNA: TGTGCCAGCAGTTCCGCGACAGGGGTCTTTGGCACAGATACGCAGTATTTT; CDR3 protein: CASSSATGVFGTDTQYF
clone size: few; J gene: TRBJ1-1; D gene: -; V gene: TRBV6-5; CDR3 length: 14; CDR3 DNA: TGTGCCAGCAGTTACTCGCGGGAGTACACTGAAGCTTTCTTT; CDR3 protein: CASSYSREYTEAFF
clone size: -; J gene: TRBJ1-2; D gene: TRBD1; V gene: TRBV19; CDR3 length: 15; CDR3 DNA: TGTGCCAGTAGTATGCGTGGACAGGGGAGCTATGGCTACACCTTC; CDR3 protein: CASSMRGQGSYGYTF
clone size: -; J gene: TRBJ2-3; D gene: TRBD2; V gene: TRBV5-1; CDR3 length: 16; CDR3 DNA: TGCGCCAGCCATAGCGGGGGGGCCTCCAACACAGATACGCAGTATTTT; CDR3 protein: CASHSGGASNTDTQYF
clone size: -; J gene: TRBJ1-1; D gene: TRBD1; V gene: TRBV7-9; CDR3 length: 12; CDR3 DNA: TGTGCCAGCAGCTTAGAACAGGGGAAAGCTTTCTTT; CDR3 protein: CASSLEQGKAFF
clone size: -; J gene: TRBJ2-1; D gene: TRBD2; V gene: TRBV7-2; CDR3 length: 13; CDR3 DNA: TGTGCCAGCAGAGCTAGCGGAGGCAATGAGCAGTTCTTC; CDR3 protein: CASRASGGNEQFF
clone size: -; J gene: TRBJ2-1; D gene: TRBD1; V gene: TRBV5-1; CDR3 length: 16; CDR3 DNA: TGCGCCAGCAGCTTGGCAGCCAGGGGGCCCAACAATGAGCAGTTCTTC; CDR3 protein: CASSLAARGPNNEQFF
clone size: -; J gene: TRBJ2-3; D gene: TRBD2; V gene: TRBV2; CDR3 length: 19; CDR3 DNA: TGTGCCAGCAGTGGAGGACTAGCGGGGGGAAAAGGGGGCACAGATACGCAGTATTTT; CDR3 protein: CASSGGLAGGKGGTDTQYF
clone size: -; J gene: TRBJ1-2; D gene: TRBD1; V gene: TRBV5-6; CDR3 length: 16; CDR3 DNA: TGTGCCAGCAGCCCCCTTGGTACGGGACAGGGATATGGCTACACCTTC; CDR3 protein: CASSPLGTGQGYGYTF
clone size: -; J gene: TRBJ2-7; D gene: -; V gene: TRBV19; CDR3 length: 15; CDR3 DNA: TGTGCCAGTAGTTCGGGGGACGGTGGGATAGTCGAGCAGTACTTC; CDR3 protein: CASSSGDGGIVEQYF
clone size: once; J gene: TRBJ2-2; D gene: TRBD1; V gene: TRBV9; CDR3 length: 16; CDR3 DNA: TGTGCCAGCAGCGTGCGGACAGGGCCGAACTTAGGGGAGCTGTTTTTT; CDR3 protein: CASSVRTGPNLGELFF
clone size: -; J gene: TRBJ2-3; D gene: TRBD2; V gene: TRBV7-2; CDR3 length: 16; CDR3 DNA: TGTGCCAGCAGCTTAGAGAGCGGGGGGGGATCAGATACGCAGTATTTT; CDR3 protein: CASSLESGGGSDTQYF
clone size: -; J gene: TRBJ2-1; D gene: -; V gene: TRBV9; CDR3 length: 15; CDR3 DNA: TGTGCCAGCAGCCCCAGGGTGGGTTCCTACAATGAGCAGTTCTTC; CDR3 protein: CASSPRVGSYNEQFF
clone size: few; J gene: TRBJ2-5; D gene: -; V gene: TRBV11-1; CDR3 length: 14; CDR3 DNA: TGTGCCAGCAGCCCCCGGGTGCACAGGGAGACCCAGTACTTC; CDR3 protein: CASSPRVHRETQYF
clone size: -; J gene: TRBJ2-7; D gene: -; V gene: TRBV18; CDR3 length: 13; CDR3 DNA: TGTGCCAGCTCATCTGGACCCTTTAAGGAGCAGTACTTC; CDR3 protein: CASSSGPFKEQYF
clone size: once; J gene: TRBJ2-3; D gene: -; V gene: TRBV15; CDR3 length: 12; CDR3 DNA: TGTGCCAGTGGGAAGAACACAGATACGCAGTATTTT; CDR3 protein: CASGKNTDTQYF
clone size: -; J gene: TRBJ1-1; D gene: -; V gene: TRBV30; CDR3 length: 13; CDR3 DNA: TGTGCCTGGGAACGACAGACGAACACTGAAGCTTTCTTT; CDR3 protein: CAWERQTNTEAFF
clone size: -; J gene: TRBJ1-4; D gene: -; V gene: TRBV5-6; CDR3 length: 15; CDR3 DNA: TGTGCCAGCAGCGTAACAGAATCCGGCCAGGAAAAACTGTTTTTT; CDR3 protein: CASSVTESGQEKLFF
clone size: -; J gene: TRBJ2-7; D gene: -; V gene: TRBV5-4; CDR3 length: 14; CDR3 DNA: TGTGCCAGCAGCCCGCAACCGACAGTAGGCGAGCAGTACTTC; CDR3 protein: CASSPQPTVGEQYF
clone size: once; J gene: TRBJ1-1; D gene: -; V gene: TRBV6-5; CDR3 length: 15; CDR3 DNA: TGTGCCAGCAGCCCTCCTCGGGGGGCGCGGACTGAAGCTTTCTTT; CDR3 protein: CASSPPRGARTEAFF
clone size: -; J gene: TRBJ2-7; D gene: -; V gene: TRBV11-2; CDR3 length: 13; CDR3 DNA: TGTGCCAGCAGCTTAGATCGCCGCTACGAGCAGTACTTC; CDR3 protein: CASSLDRRYEQYF
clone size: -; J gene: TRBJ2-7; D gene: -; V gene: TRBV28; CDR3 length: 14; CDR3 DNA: TGTGCCAGCAGTTTACACAGGGATAGCCACGAGCAGTACTTC; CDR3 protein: CASSLHRDSHEQYF
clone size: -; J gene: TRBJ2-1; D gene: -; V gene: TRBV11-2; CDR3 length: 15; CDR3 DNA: TGTGCCAGCAGCTTAGGAAGGGTCGCTAACAATGAGCAGTTCTTC; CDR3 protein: CASSLGRVANNEQFF
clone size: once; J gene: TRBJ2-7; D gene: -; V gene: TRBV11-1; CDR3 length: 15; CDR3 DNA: TGTGCCAGCAGCTTAGCCCCTACAGGGTTTGACGAGCAGTACTTC; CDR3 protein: CASSLAPTGFDEQYF
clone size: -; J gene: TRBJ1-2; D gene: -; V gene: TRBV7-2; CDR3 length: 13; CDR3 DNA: TGTGCCAGCAGCCCACAGGAAAACTATGGCTACACCTTC; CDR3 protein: CASSPQENYGYTF
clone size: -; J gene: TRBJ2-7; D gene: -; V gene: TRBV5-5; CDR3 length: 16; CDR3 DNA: TGTGCTTGCACGCCTAGTTACCAGGGGGGTTCCTACGAGCAGTACTTC; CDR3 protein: CACTPSYQGGSYEQYF